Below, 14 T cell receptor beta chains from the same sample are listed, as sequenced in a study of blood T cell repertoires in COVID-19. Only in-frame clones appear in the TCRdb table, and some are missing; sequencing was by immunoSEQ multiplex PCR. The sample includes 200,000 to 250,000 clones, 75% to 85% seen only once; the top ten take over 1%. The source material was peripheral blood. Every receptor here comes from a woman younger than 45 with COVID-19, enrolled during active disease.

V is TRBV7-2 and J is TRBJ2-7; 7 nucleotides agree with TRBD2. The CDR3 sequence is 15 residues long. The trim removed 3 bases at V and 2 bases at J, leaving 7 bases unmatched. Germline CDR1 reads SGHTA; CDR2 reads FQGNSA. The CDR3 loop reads CASSFSPGGTYEQYF. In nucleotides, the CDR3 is TGTGCCAGCAGCTTCTCCCCGGGAGGCACCTACGAGCAGTACTTC.

CDR3 residues: CASSQPSQTGEETQYF. The CDR3 DNA reads TGTGCCAGCAGCCAACCTTCCCAGACAGGGGAAGAGACCCAGTACTTC. The J gene is TRBJ2-5, the V gene TRBV3-1 (or the pseudogene TRBV3-2), with 8 bases matching TRBD1. The ends lost 2 bases at V and 3 bases at J; junction bases unmatched: 8. This CDR3 has 16 amino acids. CDR1 LGHDT and CDR2 YNNKEL come from the germline V gene (reference sequence).

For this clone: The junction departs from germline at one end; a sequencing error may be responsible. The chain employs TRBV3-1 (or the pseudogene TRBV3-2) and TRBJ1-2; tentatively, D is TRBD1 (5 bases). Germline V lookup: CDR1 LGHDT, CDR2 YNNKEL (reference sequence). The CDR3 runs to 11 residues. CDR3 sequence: CASSQTGRGCF. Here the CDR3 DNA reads TGTGCCAGCAGCCAAACGGGTAGGGGATGTTTC.

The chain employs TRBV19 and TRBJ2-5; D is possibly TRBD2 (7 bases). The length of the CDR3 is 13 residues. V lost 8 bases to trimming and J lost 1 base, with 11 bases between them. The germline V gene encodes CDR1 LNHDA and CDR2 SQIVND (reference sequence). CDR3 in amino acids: CASGRGFQETQYF. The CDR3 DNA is TGTGCCAGTGGGAGGGGGTTCCAAGAGACCCAGTACTTC.

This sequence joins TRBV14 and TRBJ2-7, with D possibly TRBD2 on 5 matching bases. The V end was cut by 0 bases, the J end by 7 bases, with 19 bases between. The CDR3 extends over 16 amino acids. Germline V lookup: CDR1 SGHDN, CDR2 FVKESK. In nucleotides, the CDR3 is TGTGCCAGCAGCCAAGATTTCGGGATTATTGGAGGAGAGCAGTACTTC. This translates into CASSQDFGIIGGEQYF.

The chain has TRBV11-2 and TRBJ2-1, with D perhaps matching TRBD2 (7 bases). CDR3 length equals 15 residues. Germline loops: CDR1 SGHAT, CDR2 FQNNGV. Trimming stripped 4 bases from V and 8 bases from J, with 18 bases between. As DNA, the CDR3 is TGTGCCAGCAGCTATACTAGAGGGGGGGGCCATGAGCAGTTCTTC. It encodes CASSYTRGGGHEQFF.

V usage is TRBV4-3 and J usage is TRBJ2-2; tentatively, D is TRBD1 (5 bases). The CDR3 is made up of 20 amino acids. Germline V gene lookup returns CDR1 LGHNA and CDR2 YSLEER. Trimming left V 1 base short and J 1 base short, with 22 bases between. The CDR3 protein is CASSQGSTGQGMKNTGELFF. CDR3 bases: TGCGCCAGCAGCCAAGGGTCAACCGGGCAGGGTATGAAGAACACCGGGGAGCTGTTTTTT.

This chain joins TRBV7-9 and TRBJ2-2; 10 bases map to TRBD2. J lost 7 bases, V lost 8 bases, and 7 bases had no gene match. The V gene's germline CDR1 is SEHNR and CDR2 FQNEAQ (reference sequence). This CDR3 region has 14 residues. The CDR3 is CASLGLAKLGELFF. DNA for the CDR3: TGTGCCAGCTTGGGACTAGCGAAACTCGGGGAGCTGTTTTTT.

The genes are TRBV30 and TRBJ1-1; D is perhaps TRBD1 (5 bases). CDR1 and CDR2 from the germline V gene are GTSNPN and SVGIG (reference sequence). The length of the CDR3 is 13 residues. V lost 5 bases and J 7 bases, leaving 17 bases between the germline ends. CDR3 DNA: TGTGCCTGGTACGTCCAGGGCTTGGGTGAAGCTTTCTTT. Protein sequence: CAWYVQGLGEAFF. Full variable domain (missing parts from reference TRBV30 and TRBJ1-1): SQTIHQWPATLVQPVGSPLSLECTVEGTSNPNLYWYRQAAGRGLQLLFYSVGIGQISSEVPQNLSASRPQDRQFILSSKKLLLSDSGFYLCAWYVQGLGEAFFGQGTRLTVV.

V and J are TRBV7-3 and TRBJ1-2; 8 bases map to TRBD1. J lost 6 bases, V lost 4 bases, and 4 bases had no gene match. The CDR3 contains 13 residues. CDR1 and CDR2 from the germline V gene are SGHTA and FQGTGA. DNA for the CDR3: TGTGCCAGCAGCTCGAGGACAGGGAATGGCTACACCTTC. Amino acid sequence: CASSSRTGNGYTF. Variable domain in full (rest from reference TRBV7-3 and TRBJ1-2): GAGVSQTPSNKVTEKGKYVELRCDPISGHTALYWYRQSLGQGPEFLIYFQGTGAADDSGLPNDRFFAVRPEGSVSTLKIQRTERGDSAVYLCASSSRTGNGYTFGSGTRLTVV.

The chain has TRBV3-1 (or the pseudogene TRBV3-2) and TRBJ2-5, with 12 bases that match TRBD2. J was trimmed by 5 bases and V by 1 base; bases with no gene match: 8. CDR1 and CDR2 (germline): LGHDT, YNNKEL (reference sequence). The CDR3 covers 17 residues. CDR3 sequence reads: CASSQGVTSGGRETQYF. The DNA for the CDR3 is TGTGCCAGCAGCCAAGGCGTTACTAGCGGGGGGCGGGAGACCCAGTACTTC.

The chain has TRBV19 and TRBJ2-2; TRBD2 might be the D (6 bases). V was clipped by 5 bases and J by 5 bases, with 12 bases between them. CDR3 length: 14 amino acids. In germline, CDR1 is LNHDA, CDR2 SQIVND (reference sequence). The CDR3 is CASSHQGLTGELFF. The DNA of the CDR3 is TGTGCCAGTAGTCACCAGGGACTGACCGGGGAGCTGTTTTTT.

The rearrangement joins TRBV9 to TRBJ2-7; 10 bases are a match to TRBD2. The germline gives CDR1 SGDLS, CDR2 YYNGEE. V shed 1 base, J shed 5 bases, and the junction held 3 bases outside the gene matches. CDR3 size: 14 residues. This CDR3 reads CASSVLGTSDEQYF. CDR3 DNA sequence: TGTGCCAGCAGCGTACTCGGGACTAGCGACGAGCAGTACTTC.

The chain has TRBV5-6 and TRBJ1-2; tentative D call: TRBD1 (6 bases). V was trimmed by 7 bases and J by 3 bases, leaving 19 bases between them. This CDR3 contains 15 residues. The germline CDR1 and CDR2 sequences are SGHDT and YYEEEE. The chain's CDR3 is CASSVWGTFYYGYTF. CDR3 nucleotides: TGTGCCAGCTCCGTCTGGGGGACATTTTACTATGGCTACACCTTC.